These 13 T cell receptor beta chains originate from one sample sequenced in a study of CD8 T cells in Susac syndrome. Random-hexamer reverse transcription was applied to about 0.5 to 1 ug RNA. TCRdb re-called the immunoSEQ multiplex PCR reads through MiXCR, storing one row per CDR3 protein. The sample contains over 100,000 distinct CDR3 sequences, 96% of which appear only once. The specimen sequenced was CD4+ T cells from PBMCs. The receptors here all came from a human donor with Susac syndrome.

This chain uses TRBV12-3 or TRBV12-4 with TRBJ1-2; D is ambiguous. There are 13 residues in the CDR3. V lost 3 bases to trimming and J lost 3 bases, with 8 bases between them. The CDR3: CASSFDRDYGYTF. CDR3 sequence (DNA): TGTGCCAGCAGTTTTGACCGGGACTATGGCTACACCTTC.

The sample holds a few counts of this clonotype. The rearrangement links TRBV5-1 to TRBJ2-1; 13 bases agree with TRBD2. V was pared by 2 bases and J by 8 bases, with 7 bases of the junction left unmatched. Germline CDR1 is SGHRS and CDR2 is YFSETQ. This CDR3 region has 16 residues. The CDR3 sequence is CASSFGLAGVGDEQFF. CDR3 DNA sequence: TGCGCCAGCAGCTTCGGACTAGCGGGAGTGGGCGATGAGCAGTTCTTC.

CDR3 sequence: CASSFRGEPQHF. CDR3 nucleotide sequence: TGTGCCAGCAGCTTCAGGGGGGAGCCCCAGCATTTT. The chain is built from TRBV5-4 and TRBJ1-5, with 7 nucleotides matching TRBD1. V shed 2 bases, J shed 8 bases, and the junction held 1 base outside the gene matches. CDR1 SGHNT and CDR2 YYREEE come from the germline V gene (reference sequence). The CDR3 is 12 residues long.

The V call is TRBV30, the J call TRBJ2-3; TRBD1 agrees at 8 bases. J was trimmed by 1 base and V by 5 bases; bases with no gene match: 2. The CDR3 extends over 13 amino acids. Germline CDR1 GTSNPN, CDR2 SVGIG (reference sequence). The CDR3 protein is CAWEGQGTDTQYF. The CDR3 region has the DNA TGTGCCTGGGAGGGACAGGGCACAGATACGCAGTATTTT.

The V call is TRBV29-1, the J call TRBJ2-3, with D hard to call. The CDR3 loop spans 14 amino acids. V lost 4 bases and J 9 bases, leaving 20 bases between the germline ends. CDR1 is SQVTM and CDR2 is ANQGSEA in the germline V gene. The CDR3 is CSVVLRAATGTQYF. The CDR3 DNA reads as TGCAGCGTTGTTCTAAGGGCCGCGACCGGAACGCAGTATTTT.

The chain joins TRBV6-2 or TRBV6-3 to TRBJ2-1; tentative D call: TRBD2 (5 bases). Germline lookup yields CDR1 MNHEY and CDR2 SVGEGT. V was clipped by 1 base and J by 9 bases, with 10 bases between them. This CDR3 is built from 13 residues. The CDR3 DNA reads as TGTGCCAGCAGTTACTTGGTGGCGGGTGAGCAGTTCTTC. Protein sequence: CASSYLVAGEQFF.

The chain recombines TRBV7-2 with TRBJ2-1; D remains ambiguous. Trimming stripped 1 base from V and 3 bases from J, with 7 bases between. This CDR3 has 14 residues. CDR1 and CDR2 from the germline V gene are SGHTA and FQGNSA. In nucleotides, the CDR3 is TGTGCCAGCAGCTTAGGCGGAAACTACAATGAGCAGTTCTTC. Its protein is CASSLGGNYNEQFF. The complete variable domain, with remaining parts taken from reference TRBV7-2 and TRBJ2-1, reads GAGVSQSPSNKVTEKGKDVELRCDPISGHTALYWYRQSLGQGLEFLIYFQGNSAPDKSGLPSDRFSAERTGGSVSTLTIQRTQQEDSAVYLCASSLGGNYNEQFFGPGTRLTVL.

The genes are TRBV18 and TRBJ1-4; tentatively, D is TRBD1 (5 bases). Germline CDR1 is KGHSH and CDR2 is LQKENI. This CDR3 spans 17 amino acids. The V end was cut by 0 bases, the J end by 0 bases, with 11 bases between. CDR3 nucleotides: TGTGCCAGCTCACCACCGGGGCCGACCGCAACTAATGAAAAACTGTTTTTT. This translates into CASSPPGPTATNEKLFF.

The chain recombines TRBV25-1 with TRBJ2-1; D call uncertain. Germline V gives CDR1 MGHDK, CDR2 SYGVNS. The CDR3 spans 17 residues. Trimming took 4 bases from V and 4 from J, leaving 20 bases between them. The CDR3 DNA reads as TGTGCCAGCAGTGTATTGTCGGGCTCCCTCGCATACAATGAGCAGTTCTTC. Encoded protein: CASSVLSGSLAYNEQFF.

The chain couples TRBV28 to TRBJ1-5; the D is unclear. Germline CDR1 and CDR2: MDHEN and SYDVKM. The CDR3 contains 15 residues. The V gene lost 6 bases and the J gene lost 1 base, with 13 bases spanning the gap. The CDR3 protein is CASSRSQGSNQPQHF. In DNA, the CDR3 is TGTGCCAGCAGCCGTAGTCAAGGAAGCAATCAGCCCCAGCATTTT.

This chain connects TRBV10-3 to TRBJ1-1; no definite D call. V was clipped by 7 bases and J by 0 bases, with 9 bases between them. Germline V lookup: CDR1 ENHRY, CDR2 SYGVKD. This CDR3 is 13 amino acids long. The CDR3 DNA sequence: TGTGCCATCACCACAGCCATGAACACTGAAGCTTTCTTT. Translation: CAITTAMNTEAFF.

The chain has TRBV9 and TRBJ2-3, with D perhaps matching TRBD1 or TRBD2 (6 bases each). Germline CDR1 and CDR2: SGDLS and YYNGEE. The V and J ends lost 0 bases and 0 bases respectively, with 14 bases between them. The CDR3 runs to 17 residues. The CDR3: CASSVGVTGRSTDTQYF. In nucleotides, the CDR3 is TGTGCCAGCAGCGTAGGGGTCACAGGGAGGAGCACAGATACGCAGTATTTT.

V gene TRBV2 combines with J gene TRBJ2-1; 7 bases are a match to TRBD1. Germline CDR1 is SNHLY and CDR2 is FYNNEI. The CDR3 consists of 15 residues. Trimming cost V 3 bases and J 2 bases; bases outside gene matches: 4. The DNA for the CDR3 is TGTGCCAGCAGTGACGGGACAGACCCCTACAATGAGCAGTTCTTC. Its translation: CASSDGTDPYNEQFF.